This T cell receptor (beta chain) comes out of a study of early T cells in non-severe SARS-CoV-2 infection. Study summary: Unsorted whole blood bulk RNA was sequenced, with unpaired chains. Study outcomes and limitations: Matching against VDJdb likely underestimated virus-specific expansions, favoring anti-spike CD8.

On this clonotype: Its matching antigen is unknown.

This CDR3 region has 16 residues. Germline V gene data show CDR1 as DFQATT and CDR2 as SNEGSKA (reference sequence). V lost 0 bases and J 1 base, leaving 15 bases between the germline ends. Individual cDNA molecules each received unique molecular identifiers attached to them. TCRdb called the 5' RACE reads again in MiXCR, with one record for every CDR3 protein. This table holds more than 80,000 distinct CDR3 sequences, approximately 14% found once. This rearrangement joins TRBV20-1 to TRBJ1-1, with D unclear. This receptor was identified in an adult who was a healthcare worker with PCR-confirmed SARS-CoV-2 infection or an uninfected control (not recorded which). The source material was whole blood. Here the CDR3 reads CSARDHLVGRNTEAFF. The CDR3 DNA is TGCAGTGCTAGAGATCATTTAGTTGGGCGGAACACTGAAGCTTTCTTT.